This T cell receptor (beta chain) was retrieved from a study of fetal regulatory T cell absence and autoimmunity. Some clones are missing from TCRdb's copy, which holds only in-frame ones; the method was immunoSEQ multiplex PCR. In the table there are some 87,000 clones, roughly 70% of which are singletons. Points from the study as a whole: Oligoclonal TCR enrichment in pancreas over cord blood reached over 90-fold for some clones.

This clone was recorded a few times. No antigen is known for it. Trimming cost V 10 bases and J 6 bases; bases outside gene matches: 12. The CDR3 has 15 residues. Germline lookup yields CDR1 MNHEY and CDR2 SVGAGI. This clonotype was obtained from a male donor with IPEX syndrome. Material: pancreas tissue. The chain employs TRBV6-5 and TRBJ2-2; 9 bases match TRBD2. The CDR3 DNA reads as TGTGCCACCCATCTAGCGGGAATTGGTTCCGGGGAGCTGTTTTTT. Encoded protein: CATHLAGIGSGELFF.